This T cell receptor beta chain was sequenced in a study of blood T cells in healthy people across ages. Combining a sample-barcoded 5' primer with a J-beta primer mix, a second PCR ran for 7 to 11 cycles. MiXCR was run by TCRdb on the 5' RACE reads, yielding one entry per CDR3 protein. This table has over 1.5 million distinct CDR3 sequences, around half appearing once. The CDR3 is made up of 12 amino acids. V lost 5 bases and J lost 5, with 7 bases in between. Germline CDR1 MNHNY, CDR2 SVGAGI (reference sequence). This sequence joins TRBV6-6 and TRBJ2-1; D is unresolved. The sample was blood. The sequence was obtained from a woman between 35 and 50 years old in good health. The CDR3 DNA reads as TGTGCCAGCAGTCAACACAACAATGAGCAGTTCTTC. Amino acids: CASSQHNNEQFF.